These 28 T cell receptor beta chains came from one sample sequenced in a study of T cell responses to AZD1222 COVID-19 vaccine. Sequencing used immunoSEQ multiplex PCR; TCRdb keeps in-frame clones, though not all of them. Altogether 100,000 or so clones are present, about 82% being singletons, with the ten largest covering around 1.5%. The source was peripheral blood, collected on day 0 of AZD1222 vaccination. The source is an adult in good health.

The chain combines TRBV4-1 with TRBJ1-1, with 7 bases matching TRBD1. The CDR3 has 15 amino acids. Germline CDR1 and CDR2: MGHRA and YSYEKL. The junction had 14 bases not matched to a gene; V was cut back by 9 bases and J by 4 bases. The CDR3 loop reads CASGVPGQWGTEAFF. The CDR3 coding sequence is TGCGCCAGTGGGGTTCCGGGACAGTGGGGCACTGAAGCTTTCTTT.

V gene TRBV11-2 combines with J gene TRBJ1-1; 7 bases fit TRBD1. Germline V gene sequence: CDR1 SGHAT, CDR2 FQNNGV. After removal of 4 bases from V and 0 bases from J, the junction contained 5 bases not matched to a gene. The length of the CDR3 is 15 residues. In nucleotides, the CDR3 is TGTGCCAGCAGCTACCCCGGGACAGTGAACACTGAAGCTTTCTTT. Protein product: CASSYPGTVNTEAFF.

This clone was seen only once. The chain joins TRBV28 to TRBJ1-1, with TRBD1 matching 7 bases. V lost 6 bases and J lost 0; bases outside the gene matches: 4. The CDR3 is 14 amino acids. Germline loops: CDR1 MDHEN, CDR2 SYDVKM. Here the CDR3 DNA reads TGTGCCAGCAGCCGGGACAGCTTGAACACTGAAGCTTTCTTT. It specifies CASSRDSLNTEAFF.

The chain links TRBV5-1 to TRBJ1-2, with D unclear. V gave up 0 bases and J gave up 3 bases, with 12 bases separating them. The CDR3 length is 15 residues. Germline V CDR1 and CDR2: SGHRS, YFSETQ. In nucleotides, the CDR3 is TGCGCCAGCAGCTTGGTTTGGGGTTCGGACTATGGCTACACCTTC. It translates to CASSLVWGSDYGYTF. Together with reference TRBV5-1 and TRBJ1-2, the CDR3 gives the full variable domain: KAGVTQTPRYLIKTRGQQVTLSCSPISGHRSVSWYQQTPGQGLQFLFEYFSETQRNKGNFPGRFSGRQFSNSRSEMNVSTLELGDSALYLCASSLVWGSDYGYTFGSGTRLTVV.

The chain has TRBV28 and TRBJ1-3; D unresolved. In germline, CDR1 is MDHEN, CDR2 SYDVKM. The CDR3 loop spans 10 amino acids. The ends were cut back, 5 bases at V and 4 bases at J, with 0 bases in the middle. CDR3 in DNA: TGTGCCAGCAGTGGAAACACCATATATTTT. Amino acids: CASSGNTIYF.

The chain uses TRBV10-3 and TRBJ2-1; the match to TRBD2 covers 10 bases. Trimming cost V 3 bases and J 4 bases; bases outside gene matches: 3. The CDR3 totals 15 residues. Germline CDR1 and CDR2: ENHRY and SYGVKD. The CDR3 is CAISDERGGYNEQFF. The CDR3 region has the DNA TGTGCCATCAGTGATGAGCGGGGGGGGTACAATGAGCAGTTCTTC.

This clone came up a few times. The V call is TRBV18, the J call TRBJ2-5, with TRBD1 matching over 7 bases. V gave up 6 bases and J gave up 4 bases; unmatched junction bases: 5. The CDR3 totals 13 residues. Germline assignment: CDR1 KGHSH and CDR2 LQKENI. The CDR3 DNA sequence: TGTGCCAGCTCTCCCAGGGGGTCAGAGACCCAGTACTTC. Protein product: CASSPRGSETQYF.

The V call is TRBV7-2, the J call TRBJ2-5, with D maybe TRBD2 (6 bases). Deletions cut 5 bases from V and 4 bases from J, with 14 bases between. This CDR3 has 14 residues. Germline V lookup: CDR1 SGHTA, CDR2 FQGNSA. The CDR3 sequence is CASSPGLGGETQYF. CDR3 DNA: TGTGCCAGCAGCCCGGGACTGGGGGGAGAGACCCAGTACTTC.

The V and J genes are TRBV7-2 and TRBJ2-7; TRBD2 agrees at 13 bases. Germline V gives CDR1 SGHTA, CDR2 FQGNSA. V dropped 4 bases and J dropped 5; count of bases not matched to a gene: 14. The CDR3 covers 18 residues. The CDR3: CASSSTRWTSGRKHEQYF. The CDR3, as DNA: TGTGCCAGCAGCTCCACTAGGTGGACTAGCGGGAGAAAGCACGAGCAGTACTTC.

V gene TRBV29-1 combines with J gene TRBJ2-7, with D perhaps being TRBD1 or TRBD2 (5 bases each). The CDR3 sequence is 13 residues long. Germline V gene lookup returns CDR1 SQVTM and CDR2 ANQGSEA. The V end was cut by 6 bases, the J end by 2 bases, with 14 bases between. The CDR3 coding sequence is TGCAGCGTCGAGGGGCAGGCGCCCTACGAGCAGTACTTC. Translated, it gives CSVEGQAPYEQYF.

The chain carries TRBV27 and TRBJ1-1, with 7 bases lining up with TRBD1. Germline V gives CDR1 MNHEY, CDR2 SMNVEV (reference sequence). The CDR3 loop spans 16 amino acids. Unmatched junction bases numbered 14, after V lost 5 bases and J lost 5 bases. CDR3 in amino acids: CASSQQTGLIGTEAFF. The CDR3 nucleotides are TGTGCCAGCAGTCAACAGACAGGGTTGATTGGGACTGAAGCTTTCTTT.

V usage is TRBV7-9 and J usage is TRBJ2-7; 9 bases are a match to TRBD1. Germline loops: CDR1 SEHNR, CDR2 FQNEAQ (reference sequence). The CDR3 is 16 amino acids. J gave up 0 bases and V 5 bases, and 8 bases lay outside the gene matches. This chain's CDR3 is CASSPSRTGVSYEQYF. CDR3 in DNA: TGTGCCAGCAGCCCCTCTAGGACAGGGGTCTCCTACGAGCAGTACTTC. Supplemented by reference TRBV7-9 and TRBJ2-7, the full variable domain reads DTGVSQNPRHKITKRGQNVTFRCDPISEHNRLYWYRQTLGQGPEFLTYFQNEAQLEKSRLLSDRFSAERPKGSFSTLEIQRTEQGDSAMYLCASSPSRTGVSYEQYFGPGTRLTVT.

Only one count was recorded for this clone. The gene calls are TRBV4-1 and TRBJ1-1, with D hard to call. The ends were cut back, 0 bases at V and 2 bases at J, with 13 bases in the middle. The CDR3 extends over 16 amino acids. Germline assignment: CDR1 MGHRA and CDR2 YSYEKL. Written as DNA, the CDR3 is TGCGCCAGCAGCCAAGATTTGGCGTTTCGCAACACTGAAGCTTTCTTT. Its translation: CASSQDLAFRNTEAFF.

This CDR3 reads CSVDGQGTYEQYF. The CDR3 nucleotides read TGCAGCGTTGATGGGCAGGGGACCTACGAGCAGTACTTC. V is TRBV29-1 and J is TRBJ2-7; maybe TRBD1 (6 bases). Germline CDR1 is SQVTM and CDR2 is ANQGSEA. The CDR3 contains 13 residues. V dropped 3 bases and J dropped 2 bases, with 11 bases sitting between them.

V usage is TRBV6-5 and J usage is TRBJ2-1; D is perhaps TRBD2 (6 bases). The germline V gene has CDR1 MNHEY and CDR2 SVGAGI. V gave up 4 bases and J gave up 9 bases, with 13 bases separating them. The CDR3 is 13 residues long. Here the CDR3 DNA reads TGTGCCAGCAGTTCAGAGGGGACTTTTGAGCAGTTCTTC. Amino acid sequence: CASSSEGTFEQFF.

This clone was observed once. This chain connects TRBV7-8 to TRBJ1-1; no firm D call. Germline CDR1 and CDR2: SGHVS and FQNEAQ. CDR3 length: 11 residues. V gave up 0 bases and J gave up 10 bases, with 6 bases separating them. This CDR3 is CASSLAGLAFF. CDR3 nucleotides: TGTGCCAGCAGCTTAGCAGGGTTAGCTTTCTTT.

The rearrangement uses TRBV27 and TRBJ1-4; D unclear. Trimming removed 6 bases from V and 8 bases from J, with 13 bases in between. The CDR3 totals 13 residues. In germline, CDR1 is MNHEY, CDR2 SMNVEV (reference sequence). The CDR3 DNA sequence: TGTGCCAGCAGCTACGAAGCTGGGGAAAAACTGTTTTTT. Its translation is CASSYEAGEKLFF.

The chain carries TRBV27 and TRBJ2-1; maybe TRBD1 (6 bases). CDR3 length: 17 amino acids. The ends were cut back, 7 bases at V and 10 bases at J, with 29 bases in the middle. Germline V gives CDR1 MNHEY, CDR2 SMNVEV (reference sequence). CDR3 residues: CASTFSGTTYSRGEQFF. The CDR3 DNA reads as TGTGCCAGCACCTTCTCCGGGACAACTTATTCTCGCGGCGAGCAGTTCTTC.

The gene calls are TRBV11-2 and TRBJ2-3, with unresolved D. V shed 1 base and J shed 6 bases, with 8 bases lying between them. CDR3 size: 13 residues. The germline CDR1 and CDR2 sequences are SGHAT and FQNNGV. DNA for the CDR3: TGTGCCAGCAGCTTAGGCGAAACTGATACGCAGTATTTT. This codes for CASSLGETDTQYF.

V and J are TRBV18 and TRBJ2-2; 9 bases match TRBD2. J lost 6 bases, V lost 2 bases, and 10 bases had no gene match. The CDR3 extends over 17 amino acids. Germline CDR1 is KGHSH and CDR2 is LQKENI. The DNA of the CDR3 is TGTGCCAGCTCACCAACGGCGGGAGGGCCTGCCGCCGGGGAGCTGTTTTTT. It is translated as CASSPTAGGPAAGELFF. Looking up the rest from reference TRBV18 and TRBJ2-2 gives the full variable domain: NAGVMQNPRHLVRRRGQEARLRCSPMKGHSHVYWYRQLPEEGLKFMVYLQKENIIDESGMPKERFSAEFPKEGPSILRIQQVVRGDSAAYFCASSPTAGGPAAGELFFGEGSRLTVL.

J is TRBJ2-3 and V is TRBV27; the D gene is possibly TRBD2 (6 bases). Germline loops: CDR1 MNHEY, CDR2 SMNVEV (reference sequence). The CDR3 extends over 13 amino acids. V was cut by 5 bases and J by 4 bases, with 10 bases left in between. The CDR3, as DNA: TGTGCCAGCAGTCTCTCTAGCGCAGATACGCAGTATTTT. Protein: CASSLSSADTQYF.

Written as DNA, the CDR3 is TGTGCCAGCAGCCAAGCAGCTAATGGCTACACCTTC. This codes for CASSQAANGYTF. The chain carries TRBV3-1 (or the pseudogene TRBV3-2) and TRBJ1-2; D gene unclear. V dropped 1 base and J dropped 6 bases, with 6 bases sitting between them. The length of the CDR3 is 12 residues. Germline loops: CDR1 LGHDT, CDR2 YNNKEL (reference sequence).

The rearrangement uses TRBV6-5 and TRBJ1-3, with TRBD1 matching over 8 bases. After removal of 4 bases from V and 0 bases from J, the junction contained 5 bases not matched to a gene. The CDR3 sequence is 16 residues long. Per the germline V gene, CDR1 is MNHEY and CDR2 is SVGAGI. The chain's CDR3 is CASSLTGVPSGNTIYF. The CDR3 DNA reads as TGTGCCAGCAGTTTGACAGGGGTCCCCTCTGGAAACACCATATATTTT.

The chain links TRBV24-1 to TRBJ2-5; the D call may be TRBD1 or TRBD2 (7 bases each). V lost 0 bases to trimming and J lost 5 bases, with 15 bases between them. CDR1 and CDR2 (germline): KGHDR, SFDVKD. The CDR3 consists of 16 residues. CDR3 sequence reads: CATSDLQGGGLETQYF. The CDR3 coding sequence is TGTGCCACCAGTGATTTGCAGGGAGGGGGCCTGGAGACCCAGTACTTC.

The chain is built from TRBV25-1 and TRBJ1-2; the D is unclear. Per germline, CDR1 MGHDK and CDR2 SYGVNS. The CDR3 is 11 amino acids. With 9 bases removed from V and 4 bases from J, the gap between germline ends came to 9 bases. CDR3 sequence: CARGESYGYTF. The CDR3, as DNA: TGTGCCAGGGGAGAGAGCTATGGCTACACCTTC.

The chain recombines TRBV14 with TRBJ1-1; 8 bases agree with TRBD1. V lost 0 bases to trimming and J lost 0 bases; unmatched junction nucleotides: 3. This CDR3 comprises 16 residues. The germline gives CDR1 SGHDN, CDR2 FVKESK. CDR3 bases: TGTGCCAGCAGCCAAGATCTGGGACAGGTGAACACTGAAGCTTTCTTT. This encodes CASSQDLGQVNTEAFF.

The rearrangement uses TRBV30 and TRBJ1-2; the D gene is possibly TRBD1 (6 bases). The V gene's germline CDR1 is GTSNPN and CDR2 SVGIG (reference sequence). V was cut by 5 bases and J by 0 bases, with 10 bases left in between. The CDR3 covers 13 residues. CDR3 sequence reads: CAWAPGANYGYTF. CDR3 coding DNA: TGTGCCTGGGCCCCAGGGGCTAACTATGGCTACACCTTC.

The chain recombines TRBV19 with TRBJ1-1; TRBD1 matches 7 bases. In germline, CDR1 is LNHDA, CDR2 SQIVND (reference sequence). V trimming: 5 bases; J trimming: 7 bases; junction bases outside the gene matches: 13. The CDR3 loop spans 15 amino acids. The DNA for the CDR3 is TGTGCCAGTAGTCTTCGGACAGGAGTGTATTATGAAGCTTTCTTT. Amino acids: CASSLRTGVYYEAFF.